This is a list of T cell receptor beta chains from one sample in a study of CD8 T cells in ankylosing spondylitis. TCRdb processed the 5' RACE reads anew with MiXCR; each CDR3 protein has one entry. The table lists about 42,000 distinct CDR3 sequences, approximately 3.6% of them singletons. The source material was blood, either unsorted or a sorted T cell fraction (not recorded which). The receptors were gathered from a female donor with ankylosing spondylitis or in good health (not recorded which). Both conserved end residues are part of each CDR3.

cdr3_aa: CASSAGWRNTEAFF
j_call: TRBJ1-1
v_call: TRBV9

cdr3_aa: CASSVTGTGESRSPLHF
j_call: TRBJ1-6
v_call: TRBV9

cdr3_aa: CASSVEGGGRDEQYF
j_call: TRBJ2-7
v_call: TRBV9

cdr3_aa: CASSVARWSGGAGNEQFF
j_call: TRBJ2-1
v_call: TRBV9

cdr3_aa: CASSVPPRQYSNTGELFF
j_call: TRBJ2-2
v_call: TRBV9

cdr3_aa: CASSAGNRIEAFF
j_call: TRBJ1-1
v_call: TRBV9

cdr3_aa: CASSFDSKSYEQYF
j_call: TRBJ2-7
v_call: TRBV9

cdr3_aa: CASSEEGLNTEAFF
j_call: TRBJ1-1
v_call: TRBV9

cdr3_aa: CASSPGQGINNQPQHF
j_call: TRBJ1-5
v_call: TRBV9

cdr3_aa: CASSVAQGGVTDTQYF
j_call: TRBJ2-3
v_call: TRBV9

cdr3_aa: CASSVGGAVRSSEQFF
j_call: TRBJ2-1
v_call: TRBV9

cdr3_aa: CASSASGGYNEQFF
j_call: TRBJ2-1
v_call: TRBV9

cdr3_aa: CASSVDSIRGEAFF
j_call: TRBJ1-1
v_call: TRBV9

cdr3_aa: CASSVEGPLDEQFF
j_call: TRBJ2-1
v_call: TRBV9

cdr3_aa: CASSVEDRVGFGEQFF
j_call: TRBJ2-1
v_call: TRBV9

cdr3_aa: CASKKDSANEQFF
j_call: TRBJ2-1
v_call: TRBV9

cdr3_aa: CASSLRGGTGEAYEQYF
j_call: TRBJ2-7
v_call: TRBV9

cdr3_aa: CASSGATTNEKLFF
j_call: TRBJ1-4
v_call: TRBV9

cdr3_aa: CASSVGQGRETQYF
j_call: TRBJ2-5
v_call: TRBV9

cdr3_aa: CASSLGQGDGYTF
j_call: TRBJ1-2
v_call: TRBV9

cdr3_aa: CASSVVPAGGDEQYF
j_call: TRBJ2-7
v_call: TRBV9

cdr3_aa: CASSVGPDGQNTEAFF
j_call: TRBJ1-1
v_call: TRBV9

cdr3_aa: CASSPTGGVTDTQYF
j_call: TRBJ2-3
v_call: TRBV9

cdr3_aa: CASSAQGVLVGELFF
j_call: TRBJ2-2
v_call: TRBV9

cdr3_aa: CASSALGRQGFLHEQYF
j_call: TRBJ2-7
v_call: TRBV9

cdr3_aa: CASTPAGGLGNEQFF
j_call: TRBJ2-1
v_call: TRBV9

cdr3_aa: CASSPTSTFSYNEQFF
j_call: TRBJ2-1
v_call: TRBV9

cdr3_aa: CASSVGRDTGELFF
j_call: TRBJ2-2
v_call: TRBV9

cdr3_aa: CASSVASGENNEQFF
j_call: TRBJ2-1
v_call: TRBV9

cdr3_aa: CASSVGANSYNEQFF
j_call: TRBJ2-1
v_call: TRBV9

cdr3_aa: CASSSPRQGDNYGYTF
j_call: TRBJ1-2
v_call: TRBV9

cdr3_aa: CASSRPLAGGLPSYNEQFF
j_call: TRBJ2-1
v_call: TRBV3-1

cdr3_aa: CASSVEASEFGSPLHF
j_call: TRBJ1-6
v_call: TRBV9

cdr3_aa: CASSVARSPSGANVLTF
j_call: TRBJ2-6
v_call: TRBV9

cdr3_aa: CASSVGPGSVGLAGGIYEQYF
j_call: TRBJ2-7
v_call: TRBV9

cdr3_aa: CASSIHSGGAGPGGEQYF
j_call: TRBJ2-7
v_call: TRBV9

cdr3_aa: CASSLNGLGQFF
j_call: TRBJ2-1
v_call: TRBV9

cdr3_aa: CASTELAGANEQFF
j_call: TRBJ2-1
v_call: TRBV21-1

cdr3_aa: CASGPTGLDTQYF
j_call: TRBJ2-3
v_call: TRBV9

cdr3_aa: CASSVLAGDNTDTQYF
j_call: TRBJ2-3
v_call: TRBV9

cdr3_aa: CASSKEETQYF
j_call: TRBJ2-5
v_call: TRBV9

cdr3_aa: CASSPWTGENEQYF
j_call: TRBJ2-7
v_call: TRBV9

cdr3_aa: CASSVGRLQETQYF
j_call: TRBJ2-5
v_call: TRBV9

cdr3_aa: CASSVSQGDYEQYF
j_call: TRBJ2-7
v_call: TRBV9

cdr3_aa: CASSPYREDEAFF
j_call: TRBJ1-1
v_call: TRBV9

cdr3_aa: CASKGLNTEAFF
j_call: TRBJ1-1
v_call: TRBV9

cdr3_aa: CASSVAVGNSPLHF
j_call: TRBJ1-6
v_call: TRBV9

cdr3_aa: CASSPLGGDTEAFF
j_call: TRBJ1-1
v_call: TRBV9

cdr3_aa: CASSGVGQTQYF
j_call: TRBJ2-5
v_call: TRBV9

cdr3_aa: CASSVATSLGGEQFF
j_call: TRBJ2-1
v_call: TRBV9

cdr3_aa: CASTRQVTNTEAFF
j_call: TRBJ1-1
v_call: TRBV9